This TCR beta chain appears in the sequencing data of a study of CD8 T cells in ankylosing spondylitis. General study findings and limits: Within matched ankylosing spondylitis synovial fluid, disease-linked clones were reportedly significantly enriched. A TCR beta motif of roughly eight highly homologous variants appeared characteristic of ankylosing spondylitis blood.

Details on this clonotype: Its antigen is unidentified.

Trimming removed 0 bases at V and 2 bases at J, with 15 bases between. The CDR3 has 17 amino acids. The germline V gene has CDR1 SGHRS and CDR2 YFSETQ. One entry per CDR3 protein results from TCRdb running MiXCR on the 5' RACE reads. The sample lists more than 650,000 distinct CDR3 sequences, roughly 12% occurring once. This receptor was identified in a male donor with ankylosing spondylitis. The chain is built from TRBV5-1 and TRBJ1-3, with D maybe TRBD1 (6 bases). What was sequenced was blood, either unsorted or a sorted T cell fraction (not recorded which). The CDR3 DNA reads as TGCGCCAGCAGCTTGGGGGGGCTGGGACTAACTGGAAACACCATATATTTT. Protein sequence: CASSLGGLGLTGNTIYF.